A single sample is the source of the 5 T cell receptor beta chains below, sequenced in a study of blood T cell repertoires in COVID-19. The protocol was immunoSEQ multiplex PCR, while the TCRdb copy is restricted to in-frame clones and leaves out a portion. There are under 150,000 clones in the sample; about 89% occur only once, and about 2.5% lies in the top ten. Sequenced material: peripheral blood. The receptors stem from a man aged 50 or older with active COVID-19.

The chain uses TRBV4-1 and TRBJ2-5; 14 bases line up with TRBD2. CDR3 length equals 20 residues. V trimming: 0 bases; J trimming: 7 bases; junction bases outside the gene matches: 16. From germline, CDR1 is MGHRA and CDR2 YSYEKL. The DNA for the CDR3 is TGCGCCAGCAGCCAAGAGGGGACTAGCGGGGGTAGCAATACAAGAGGGACCCAGTACTTC. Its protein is CASSQEGTSGGSNTRGTQYF.

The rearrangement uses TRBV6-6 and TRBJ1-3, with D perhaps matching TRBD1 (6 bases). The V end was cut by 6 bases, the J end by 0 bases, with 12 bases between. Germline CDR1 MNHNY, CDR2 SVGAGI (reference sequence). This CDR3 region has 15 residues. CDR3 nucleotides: TGTGCCAGCAGCGGACAGCCCCACTCTGGAAACACCATATATTTT. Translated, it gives CASSGQPHSGNTIYF.

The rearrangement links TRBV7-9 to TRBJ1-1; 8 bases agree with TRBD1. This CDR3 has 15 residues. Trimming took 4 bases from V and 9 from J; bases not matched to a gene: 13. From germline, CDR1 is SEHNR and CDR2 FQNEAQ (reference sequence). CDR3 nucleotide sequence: TGTGCCAGCAGCTCTACCGGGGGGACAGGAACCCAAGCTTTCTTT. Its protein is CASSSTGGTGTQAFF.

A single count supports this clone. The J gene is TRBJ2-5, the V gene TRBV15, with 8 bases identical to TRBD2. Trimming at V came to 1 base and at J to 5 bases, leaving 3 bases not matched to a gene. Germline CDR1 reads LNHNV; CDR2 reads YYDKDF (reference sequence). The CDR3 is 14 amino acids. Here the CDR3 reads CATSRGTSYETQYF. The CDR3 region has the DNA TGTGCCACCAGCAGAGGGACTAGCTATGAGACCCAGTACTTC.

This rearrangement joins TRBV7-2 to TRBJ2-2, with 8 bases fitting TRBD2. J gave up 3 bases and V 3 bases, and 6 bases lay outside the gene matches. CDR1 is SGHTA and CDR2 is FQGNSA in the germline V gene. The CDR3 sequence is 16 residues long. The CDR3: CASSFLAGTDTGELFF. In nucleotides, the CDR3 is TGTGCCAGCAGCTTCTTAGCGGGGACCGACACCGGGGAGCTGTTTTTT.